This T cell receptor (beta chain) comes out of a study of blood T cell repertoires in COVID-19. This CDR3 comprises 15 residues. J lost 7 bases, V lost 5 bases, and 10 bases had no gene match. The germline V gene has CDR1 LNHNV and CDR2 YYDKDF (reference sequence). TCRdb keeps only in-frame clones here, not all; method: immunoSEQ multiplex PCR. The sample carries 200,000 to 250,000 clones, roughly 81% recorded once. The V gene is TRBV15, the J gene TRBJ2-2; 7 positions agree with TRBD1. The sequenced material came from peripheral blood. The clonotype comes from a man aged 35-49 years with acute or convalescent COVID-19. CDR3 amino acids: CATSRQGKSGGELFF. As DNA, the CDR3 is TGTGCCACCAGCCGACAGGGAAAAAGCGGCGGGGAGCTGTTTTTT.